This T cell receptor (beta chain) was found in a study of blood T cell repertoires in COVID-19. The germline V and J ends were trimmed by 1 base and 5 bases, with 15 bases remaining between them. The CDR3 sequence is 15 residues long. In germline, CDR1 is SGHTA, CDR2 FQGNSA. Original analysis: Nucleated cell number was recorded as an estimate derived from reference gene primer amplification. Only in-frame clones appear in the TCRdb table, and some are missing; sequencing was by immunoSEQ multiplex PCR. V and J calls and clone size are as listed in that table; D and trimming were resolved from the DNA. Among 200,000 to 250,000 clones listed, roughly 80% were seen once. Membership in each cohort depended on participant-reported clinical history. Either two negative PCRs, clearance, or symptom resolution qualified Cohort 3 donors as recovered.

This receptor was obtained from a man in his sixties who had recovered from COVID-19. V and J are TRBV7-2 and TRBJ2-7; unclear D gene. Sequencing used PBMCs or T cells enriched from blood (not recorded which). CDR3 sequence reads: CASSLDQGEWNEQYF. The DNA for the CDR3 is TGTGCCAGCAGCTTAGATCAAGGAGAGTGGAACGAGCAGTACTTC.